This T cell receptor beta chain was identified in a study of cytomegalovirus exposure and HLA in healthy donors. Overall study: The early release's HLA-typed donors yielded approximately 81 million unique TCRs. Study outcomes and limitations: Data from an earlier analysis indicated that most TCR beta V segments were productive either about 87% or about 30% of the time. The study recorded over 150 TCR beta chains that were cytomegalovirus-associated. Because they were indistinguishable, some V segments, including TRBV6-2 and TRBV6-3, were excluded.

Amplification used 60 Vbeta primers and 13 Jbeta primers. Measured with immunoSEQ multiplex PCR; TCRdb has only the in-frame clones, and not every one. Of around 130,000 clones in the sample, over 70% were seen once. Concerning this clone: Its matching antigen is unknown.

V was shortened by 0 bases and J by 0 bases, with 12 bases between the two germline ends. This CDR3 has 17 residues. CDR1 and CDR2 from the germline V gene are KGHSH and LQKENI. This rearrangement joins TRBV18 to TRBJ1-3; D not resolved. The sequenced material came from PBMCs. The receptor was derived from a woman aged 40 to 55 in good health and CMV-seronegative. For the CDR3, the DNA is TGTGCCAGCTCACCACCAACGGCGGGGTCCTCTGGAAACACCATATATTTT. Translation: CASSPPTAGSSGNTIYF.